There are a few counts of the clone carrying this T cell receptor beta chain. The antigen is not known. CD8+CD4-CCR7+CD45RA+ cells were sorted as naive CD8 T cells. These data are taken from a study of molecular identifiers for immune sequencing clone quantification. Generation of bulk TCR libraries relied on previously described methods and listed TCR primers. TCRdb independently ran MiXCR on the PCR reads; one entry per CDR3 protein. The data show approximately 97,000 distinct CDR3 sequences, roughly a quarter seen once. Study results and limitations: Clones carrying above 20 RNA copies accounted for over 99% of effector molecules, under 1% in naive cells. Identical TCR molecules that share a barcode could lead to an underestimation of highly expanded clone sizes.

This CDR3 is built from 14 residues. The V and J ends lost 6 bases and 0 bases, in that order; junction bases with no gene match: 3. CDR1 is SQVTM and CDR2 is ANQGSEA in the germline V gene. This TCR came from a human donor in good health. Some libraries in this study had Jurkat cell RNA spiked in. The sample taken for sequencing was naive CD8+ T cells from blood, with Jurkat cell RNA spiked in. Sample subset: FACS-sorted CD8+CD4-CCR7+CD45RA+ naive T cells. The rearrangement uses TRBV29-1 and TRBJ2-7; TRBD2 agrees at 12 bases. CDR3 sequence reads: CSVELAGGSYEQYF. CDR3 DNA: TGCAGCGTGGAACTAGCGGGGGGCTCCTACGAGCAGTACTTC.